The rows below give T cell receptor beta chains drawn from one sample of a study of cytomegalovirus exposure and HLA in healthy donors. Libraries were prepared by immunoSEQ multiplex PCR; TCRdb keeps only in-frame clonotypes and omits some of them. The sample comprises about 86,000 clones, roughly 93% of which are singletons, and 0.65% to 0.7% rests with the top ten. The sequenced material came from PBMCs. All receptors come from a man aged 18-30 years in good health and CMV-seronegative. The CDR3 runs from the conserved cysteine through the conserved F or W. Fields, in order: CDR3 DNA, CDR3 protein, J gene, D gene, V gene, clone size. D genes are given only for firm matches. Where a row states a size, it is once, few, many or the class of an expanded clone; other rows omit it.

TGTGCCAGCAGCGAGAGGGGAGGCTACGAGCAGTACTTC CASSERGGYEQYF TRBJ2-7 - TRBV9 once
TGTGCCAGCGGTAACTGGGCGGGAGCGGGCACCGGGGAGCTGTTTTTT CASGNWAGAGTGELFF TRBJ2-2 TRBD2 TRBV11-3 -
TGCGCCAGCAGCCAATCTACAGGTCATCGGAATGAAAAACTGTTTTTT CASSQSTGHRNEKLFF TRBJ1-4 - TRBV4-1 -
TGTGCCAGTAGTGCCAGGGGACCGCTTAACTATGGCTACACCTTC CASSARGPLNYGYTF TRBJ1-2 - TRBV19 -
TGTGCCACCTCAGCCCTGGGAGGTAGCACCTACGAGCAGTACTTC CATSALGGSTYEQYF TRBJ2-7 - TRBV7-9 -
TGTGCCAGCGGTCCGGGAGGAAACACTGAAGCTTTCTTT CASGPGGNTEAFF TRBJ1-1 - TRBV9 -
TGTGCCTGGAGTACACGCGGACTTAGCTCCTACAATGAGCAGTTCTTC CAWSTRGLSSYNEQFF TRBJ2-1 - TRBV30 once
TGCGCCAGCAGCCACGGACAGGGTGGAATCACAGATACGCAGTATTTT CASSHGQGGITDTQYF TRBJ2-3 TRBD1 TRBV5-1 -
TGCGCCAGCGCAACCCACAGGACTAGCAATCAGCCCCAGCATTTT CASATHRTSNQPQHF TRBJ1-5 - TRBV4-1 once
TGTGCCAGCAGCTCCGGACAGATCTACAATGATGAGCAGTTCTTC CASSSGQIYNDEQFF TRBJ2-1 - TRBV11-2 -
TGTGCCAGCAGTGTGGCGCTTCGGGTCTCCGAACAGTACTTC CASSVALRVSEQYF TRBJ2-7 - TRBV2 -
TGTGCCAGTAGAACAATCGCCGGGACTAGCGGTACCTACGAGCAGTACTTC CASRTIAGTSGTYEQYF TRBJ2-7 TRBD2 TRBV19 once
TGCGCCAGCAGTGAGTCAGGCAGGGTGACTGAAGCTTTCTTT CASSESGRVTEAFF TRBJ1-1 - TRBV10-1 -
TGTGCCAGCAGGCCTAACAGGGTAGTGAACACTGAAGCTTTCTTT CASRPNRVVNTEAFF TRBJ1-1 - TRBV7-6 -